A selection of T cell receptor beta chains follows, all from one sample in a study of OX40 agonist ivuxolimab in advanced cancers. Produced via immunoSEQ multiplex PCR; TCRdb's table is partial and in-frame only. The table has some 71,000 clones, 90% to 95% seen once. This specimen was CD4+ or CD8+ T cells sorted from blood, taken in a trial of the OX40 agonist ivuxolimab. These receptor sequences come from an adult with an advanced solid tumor such as melanoma, head and neck, liver or kidney cancer. CDR3s include the opening cysteine and the closing phenylalanine or tryptophan. The D gene is left open where the match is weak. Clone size is not always given. Where it is, it says once, few, many or a class for expanded clones.

14,-,TRBJ1-5,TRBV6-5,once,CASSWDGPSQPQHF,TGTGCCAGCAGTTGGGACGGCCCGAGCCAGCCCCAGCATTTT
15,-,TRBJ2-3,TRBV28,-,CASSFTLAETDTQYF,TGTGCCAGCAGTTTTACACTGGCCGAGACAGATACGCAGTATTTT
15,TRBD1,TRBJ1-2,TRBV27,-,CASSPTTGGGYGYTF,TGTGCCAGCAGTCCCACGACAGGGGGTGGCTATGGCTACACCTTC
15,-,TRBJ2-3,TRBV4-1,once,CASRLSSRSTDTQYF,TGCGCCAGCAGATTAAGCAGCAGAAGCACAGATACGCAGTATTTT
13,-,TRBJ2-1,TRBV5-4,-,CASSLSEVNEQFF,TGTGCCAGCAGCTTGTCCGAGGTGAATGAGCAGTTCTTC
15,-,TRBJ1-2,TRBV9,once,CASSGTGQGNYGYTF,TGTGCCAGCAGCGGTACGGGACAAGGAAACTATGGCTACACCTTC
15,-,TRBJ2-2,TRBV14,-,CASSQDTAWTGELFF,TGTGCCAGCAGCCAGGACACAGCCTGGACCGGGGAGCTGTTTTTT
13,-,TRBJ2-7,TRBV28,-,CASSPLNSYEQYF,TGTGCCAGCAGTCCTCTTAACTCCTACGAGCAGTACTTC
15,TRBD1,TRBJ1-5,TRBV19,-,CASRTGTAVNQPQHF,TGTGCCAGTAGAACCGGGACAGCTGTTAATCAGCCCCAGCATTTT
15,TRBD2,TRBJ2-5,TRBV14,-,CASSRLSGTGETQYF,TGTGCCAGCAGCCGTCTTAGCGGGACCGGGGAGACCCAGTACTTC
15,TRBD2,TRBJ2-4,TRBV18,-,CASSPQRETKNIQYF,TGTGCCAGCTCACCACAGCGGGAGACCAAAAACATTCAGTACTTC
16,TRBD2,TRBJ2-3,TRBV4-3,once,CASSQEVAGGTDTQYF,TGCGCCAGCAGCCAAGAGGTAGCGGGGGGCACAGATACGCAGTATTTT
16,-,TRBJ1-1,TRBV5-4,-,CASIPEPPRADTEAFF,TGTGCCAGCATTCCAGAACCCCCCAGGGCGGACACTGAAGCTTTCTTT
11,-,TRBJ2-7,TRBV28,-,CASSFLGEQYF,TGTGCCAGCAGTTTTTTGGGGGAGCAGTACTTC
12,-,TRBJ2-2,TRBV29-1,-,CSVNVNTGELFF,TGCAGCGTTAACGTGAACACCGGGGAGCTGTTTTTT
16,TRBD1,TRBJ2-7,TRBV5-8,-,CASSLDGTGGGYEQYF,TGTGCCAGCAGCTTGGATGGGACAGGGGGCGGGTACGAGCAGTACTTC
13,-,TRBJ2-7,TRBV6-5,-,CASSLTGLGEQYF,TGTGCCAGCAGTCTCACAGGGCTAGGGGAGCAGTACTTC
15,-,TRBJ2-1,TRBV11-2,-,CASSLRDPEFNEQFF,TGTGCCAGCAGCCTCCGGGACCCGGAATTTAATGAGCAGTTCTTC
14,-,TRBJ1-4,TRBV11-2,-,CASSLLSYGEKLFF,TGTGCCAGCAGCTTGCTATCATACGGGGAAAAACTGTTTTTT
15,TRBD1,TRBJ2-7,TRBV9,-,CASSPPGQDLHEQYF,TGTGCCAGCAGCCCCCCGGGACAGGACCTACACGAGCAGTACTTC